Each of the 6 T cell receptor beta chains below was sequenced from the same sample in a study of CD8 T cells in ankylosing spondylitis. TCRdb reanalysed the 5' RACE reads using MiXCR and keeps one entry per CDR3 protein. The data contain some 350,000 distinct CDR3 sequences, under 15% of them seen just once; the ten biggest clones take up roughly 0.99%. The sequenced sample consisted of blood, either unsorted or a sorted T cell fraction (not recorded which). These receptors originate from a male donor with ankylosing spondylitis or in good health (not recorded which).

The chain carries TRBV2 and TRBJ1-1; D not resolved. CDR1 and CDR2 (germline): SNHLY, FYNNEI. Between the trimmed V and J ends, which lost 5 bases and 4 bases, there was a span of 11 bases. The CDR3 is 13 residues long. CDR3 bases: TGTGCCAGCAGTCGGGGTCCGGTCACTGAAGCTTTCTTT. Encoded protein: CASSRGPVTEAFF.

In DNA form, the CDR3 reads TGCGCCAGCAGCTTGGAGGGGAGTAGACCCCAGCATTTT. It translates to CASSLEGSRPQHF. The chain recombines TRBV5-1 with TRBJ1-5; TRBD1 is a possible D gene (5 bases). This CDR3 spans 13 amino acids. V was shortened by 0 bases and J by 10 bases, with 11 bases between the two germline ends. The germline gives CDR1 SGHRS, CDR2 YFSETQ.

The J gene is TRBJ2-3, the V gene TRBV7-2; 7 bases match TRBD1. Germline trimming cut 5 bases from V and 5 bases from J; bases unmatched to any gene: 7. Germline V gene sequence: CDR1 SGHTA, CDR2 FQGNSA. CDR3 size: 14 residues. In nucleotides, the CDR3 is TGTGCCAGCAGCGTAGACAGGGCGGTAGATACGCAGTATTTT. Encoded protein: CASSVDRAVDTQYF.

This clonotype was observed a handful of times. This rearrangement joins TRBV13 to TRBJ1-1, with D maybe TRBD1 (5 bases). V shed 5 bases and J shed 3 bases, with 16 bases lying between them. Per the germline V gene, CDR1 is PRHDT and CDR2 is FYEKMQ (reference sequence). The CDR3 has 15 amino acids. CDR3 in DNA: TGTGCCAGCAGCGCATTCGGGGGGATTTACACTGAAGCTTTCTTT. This encodes CASSAFGGIYTEAFF.

This clonotype was found a few times. The chain combines TRBV12-3 or TRBV12-4 with TRBJ2-1; D possibly corresponds to TRBD2 (6 bases). The V end was cut by 3 bases, the J end by 14 bases, with 26 bases between. The CDR3 loop spans 16 amino acids. CDR3 nucleotides: TGTGCCAGCAGTTTCTCCGTGCGGTTTTCGGAGGGAGTTGAGTTCTTC. It is translated as CASSFSVRFSEGVEFF.

This clonotype was counted a few times. CDR3 protein: CASSLNPDREGGYTF. For the CDR3, the DNA is TGCGCCAGCAGCCTAAATCCAGACAGGGAGGGAGGCTACACCTTC. The V call is TRBV5-1, the J call TRBJ1-2, with 7 bases matching TRBD1. The junction had 14 bases not matched to a gene; V was cut back by 4 bases and J by 8 bases. Per germline, CDR1 SGHRS and CDR2 YFSETQ. CDR3 length: 15 residues.